The 17 T cell receptor beta chains below come from one sample, sequenced in a study of blood T cell repertoires in COVID-19. Method: immunoSEQ multiplex PCR; TCRdb's copy keeps in-frame clones and lacks some. The table includes about 340,000 clones, around nine tenths detected once. The sample taken for sequencing was peripheral blood. Receptor source: a woman in her seventies with COVID-19, enrolled during active disease.

The V gene is TRBV7-2, the J gene TRBJ1-2; 7 bases map to TRBD1. The CDR3 has 18 residues. The germline gives CDR1 SGHTA, CDR2 FQGNSA. V lost 3 bases, J lost 2 bases, and 15 bases stayed unmatched. The CDR3 here is CASSFLPSSGTENYGYTF. CDR3 sequence (DNA): TGTGCCAGCAGCTTTCTCCCATCGTCTGGGACAGAGAACTATGGCTACACCTTC.

V usage is TRBV27 and J usage is TRBJ1-2; 8 bases are a match to TRBD1. This CDR3 contains 14 residues. Per germline, CDR1 MNHEY and CDR2 SMNVEV (reference sequence). J gave up 4 bases and V 4 bases, and 5 bases lay outside the gene matches. In DNA, the CDR3 is TGTGCCAGCAGTTCCGGGACAGGCATCTATGGCTACACCTTC. Its protein product is CASSSGTGIYGYTF.

V is TRBV30 and J is TRBJ2-3; 8 bases line up with TRBD2. J lost 0 bases, V lost 8 bases, and 7 bases had no gene match. This CDR3 has 14 residues. Per the germline V gene, CDR1 is GTSNPN and CDR2 is SVGIG (reference sequence). For the CDR3, the DNA is TGTGCCACAGAGCGGGGGCTTAGCACAGATACGCAGTATTTT. It yields the protein CATERGLSTDTQYF.

The chain is built from TRBV12-3 or TRBV12-4 and TRBJ2-7; TRBD1 matches at 7 bases. Trimming removed 6 bases from V and 3 bases from J; junction bases left unmatched: 5. The CDR3 is 13 amino acids. The CDR3 region has the DNA TGTGCCAGCAGCCTCAACAGGGGCTACGAGCAGTACTTC. This codes for CASSLNRGYEQYF.

This chain uses TRBV19 with TRBJ2-3; D not resolved. The CDR3 spans 13 residues. Trimming left V 5 bases short and J 2 bases short, with 8 bases between. Germline CDR1 LNHDA, CDR2 SQIVND (reference sequence). The CDR3 here is CASSGQVTDTQYF. In nucleotides, the CDR3 is TGTGCCAGTAGTGGGCAAGTCACAGATACGCAGTATTTT. The full variable domain, rest sourced from reference TRBV19 and TRBJ2-3, is DGGITQSPKYLFRKEGQNVTLSCEQNLNHDAMYWYRQDPGQGLRLIYYSQIVNDFQKGDIAEGYSVSREKKESFPLTVTSAQKNPTAFYLCASSGQVTDTQYFGPGTRLTVL.

This chain links TRBV5-6 with TRBJ1-1; TRBD1 might be the D (6 bases). Trimming shortened V by 4 bases and J by 2 bases, and 18 bases separated the two germline ends. Germline loops: CDR1 SGHDT, CDR2 YYEEEE. The CDR3 sequence is 16 residues long. The CDR3 spells CASSLRSIQGNTEAFF. In DNA form, the CDR3 reads TGTGCCAGCAGCCTTCGGAGTATACAGGGTAACACTGAAGCTTTCTTT.

The DNA for the CDR3 is TGTGCCATCAGTGAGTCCCAAACAGGGAATAGTAAGCATTTT. Its translation is CAISESQTGNSKHF. The chain links TRBV10-3 to TRBJ1-5; the D gene is possibly TRBD1 (6 bases). From germline, CDR1 is ENHRY and CDR2 SYGVKD. The CDR3 is 14 amino acids. Trimming left V 0 bases short and J 14 bases short, with 17 bases between.

This clone has just a few counts. J is TRBJ1-5 and V is TRBV10-3, with 10 bases identical to TRBD1. The trim removed 4 bases at V and 4 bases at J, leaving 1 base unmatched. Germline V lookup: CDR1 ENHRY, CDR2 SYGVKD. The length of the CDR3 is 14 residues. CDR3 coding DNA: TGTGCCATCAGTGGGGACAGGGGTAATCAGCCCCAGCATTTT. Residues: CAISGDRGNQPQHF.

This CDR3 is CASSLLQGANTEAFF. CDR3 DNA sequence: TGTGCCAGCAGTCTACTCCAGGGGGCGAACACTGAAGCTTTCTTT. The V and J genes are TRBV28 and TRBJ1-1, with 8 bases lining up with TRBD1. Germline V gives CDR1 MDHEN, CDR2 SYDVKM. The V and J ends lost 5 bases and 1 base, in that order; junction bases with no gene match: 6. This CDR3 has 15 residues. Looking up the rest from reference TRBV28 and TRBJ1-1 gives the full variable domain: DVKVTQSSRYLVKRTGEKVFLECVQDMDHENMFWYRQDPGLGLRLIYFSYDVKMKEKGDIPEGYSVSREKKERFSLILESASTNQTSMYLCASSLLQGANTEAFFGQGTRLTVV.

V is TRBV7-2 and J is TRBJ2-3, with 7 bases that match TRBD2. V gave up 1 base and J gave up 2 bases; unmatched junction bases: 6. CDR3 size: 16 residues. Germline V lookup: CDR1 SGHTA, CDR2 FQGNSA. CDR3 DNA sequence: TGTGCCAGCAGCTTAGGGGCTAGCGGTCCCACAGATACGCAGTATTTT. Translated: CASSLGASGPTDTQYF.

There are a few counts of this clone. The V call is TRBV10-3, the J call TRBJ1-3, with D perhaps matching TRBD1 (5 bases). There are 16 residues in the CDR3. Germline V CDR1 and CDR2: ENHRY, SYGVKD. Trimming pared 5 bases from V and 2 bases from J, leaving 16 bases between. CDR3 sequence: CAISTLGGSAGNTIYF. The DNA for the CDR3 is TGTGCCATCAGTACTCTTGGGGGGTCCGCTGGAAACACCATATATTTT.

With regard to this clone: This may stem from a read error, because a much larger clone lies one nucleotide away. Other DNA sequences in the same sample also yield this CDR3. The rearrangement uses TRBV19 and TRBJ1-3; possibly TRBD1 for D (5 bases). Trimming left V 6 bases short and J 0 bases short, with 12 bases between. The CDR3 has 15 amino acids. Germline CDR1 reads LNHDA; CDR2 reads SQIVND (reference sequence). CDR3 amino acids: CASRRQFYSGNTIYF. CDR3 sequence (DNA): TGTGCCAGTAGAAGACAGTTCTACTCTGGAAACACCATATATTTT.

This chain links TRBV5-1 with TRBJ2-7, with 8 bases fitting TRBD1. The CDR3 sequence is 15 residues long. The germline CDR1 and CDR2 sequences are SGHRS and YFSETQ. Losses at the gene ends were 0 bases for V and 5 bases for J; bases not matched to a gene: 7. The CDR3 here is CASSLVGQGANEQYF. The CDR3 nucleotides read TGCGCCAGCAGCTTGGTTGGTCAGGGGGCGAACGAGCAGTACTTC. Full variable domain (remainder filled in from reference TRBV5-1 and TRBJ2-7): KAGVTQTPRYLIKTRGQQVTLSCSPISGHRSVSWYQQTPGQGLQFLFEYFSETQRNKGNFPGRFSGRQFSNSRSEMNVSTLELGDSALYLCASSLVGQGANEQYFGPGTRLTVT.

The gene calls are TRBV24-1 and TRBJ2-1; 10 positions agree with TRBD1. Germline CDR1 reads KGHDR; CDR2 reads SFDVKD. The CDR3 is 14 amino acids. V lost 7 bases and J lost 4; bases outside the gene matches: 3. Written as DNA, the CDR3 is TGTGCCACCAGGACAGGGGGCAAGTACAATGAGCAGTTCTTC. Protein product: CATRTGGKYNEQFF.

The rearrangement joins TRBV30 to TRBJ2-2; D might be TRBD1 (6 bases). Germline V lookup: CDR1 GTSNPN, CDR2 SVGIG (reference sequence). The CDR3 totals 13 residues. V lost 4 bases, J lost 5 bases, and 11 bases lay in between. DNA of the CDR3: TGTGCCTGGACTCCGCAGGGGACCGGGGAGCTGTTTTTT. Protein: CAWTPQGTGELFF.

As DNA, the CDR3 is TGTGCCAGCAGTTACTCGTCCACAACCACCGGGGAGCTGTTTTTT. It specifies CASSYSSTTTGELFF. The rearrangement uses TRBV6-6 and TRBJ2-2; D is unclear. CDR3 size: 15 residues. Deletions cut 0 bases from V and 4 bases from J, with 9 bases between. Germline values: CDR1 MNHNY, CDR2 SVGAGI (reference sequence).

The J gene is TRBJ1-5, the V gene TRBV4-1, with TRBD1 matching 8 bases. From germline, CDR1 is MGHRA and CDR2 YSYEKL. The CDR3 has 15 residues. V dropped 0 bases and J dropped 7; count of bases not matched to a gene: 5. CDR3 bases: TGCGCCAGCAGCCAAGATACACAGGGGGAACAGCCCCAGCATTTT. It specifies CASSQDTQGEQPQHF.